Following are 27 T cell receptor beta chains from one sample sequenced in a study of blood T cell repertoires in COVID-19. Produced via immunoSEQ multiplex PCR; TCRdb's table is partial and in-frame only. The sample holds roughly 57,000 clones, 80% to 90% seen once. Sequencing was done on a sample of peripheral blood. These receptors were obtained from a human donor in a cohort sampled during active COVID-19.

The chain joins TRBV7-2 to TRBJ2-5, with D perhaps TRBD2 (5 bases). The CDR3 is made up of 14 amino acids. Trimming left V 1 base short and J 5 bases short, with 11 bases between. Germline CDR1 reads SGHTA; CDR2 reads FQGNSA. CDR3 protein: CASSLGSGFETQYF. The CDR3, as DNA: TGTGCCAGCAGCTTAGGATCGGGGTTCGAGACCCAGTACTTC.

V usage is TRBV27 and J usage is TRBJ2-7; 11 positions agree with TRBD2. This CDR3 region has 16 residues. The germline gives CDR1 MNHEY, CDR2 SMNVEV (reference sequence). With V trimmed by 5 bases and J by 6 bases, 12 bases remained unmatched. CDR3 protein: CASSPPGLAAPLEQYF. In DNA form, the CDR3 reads TGTGCCAGCAGTCCCCCGGGACTAGCGGCTCCCCTCGAGCAGTACTTC.

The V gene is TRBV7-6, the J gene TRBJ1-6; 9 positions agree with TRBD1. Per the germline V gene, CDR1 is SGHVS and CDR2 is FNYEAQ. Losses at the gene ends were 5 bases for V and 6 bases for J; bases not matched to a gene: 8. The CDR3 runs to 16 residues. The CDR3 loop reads CASSLWDRETNSPLHF. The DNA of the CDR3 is TGTGCCAGCAGCCTGTGGGACAGGGAAACTAATTCACCCCTCCACTTT.

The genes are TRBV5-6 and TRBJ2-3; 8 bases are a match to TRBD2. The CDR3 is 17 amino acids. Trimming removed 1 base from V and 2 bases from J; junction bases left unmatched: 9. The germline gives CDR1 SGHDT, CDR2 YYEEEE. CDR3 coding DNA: TGTGCCAGCAGCTTGAGCTCTAGCGGGTTCTACACAGATACGCAGTATTTT. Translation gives CASSLSSSGFYTDTQYF.

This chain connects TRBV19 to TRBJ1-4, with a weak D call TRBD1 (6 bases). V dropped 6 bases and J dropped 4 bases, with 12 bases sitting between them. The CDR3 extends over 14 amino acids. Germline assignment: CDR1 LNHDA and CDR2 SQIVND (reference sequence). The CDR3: CASREQGNNEKLFF. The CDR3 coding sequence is TGTGCCAGTAGGGAGCAGGGGAATAATGAAAAACTGTTTTTT.

CDR3 residues: CASSGSGGSWNEQFF. In DNA form, the CDR3 reads TGTGCCAGCAGTGGAAGCGGGGGCTCTTGGAATGAGCAGTTCTTC. V usage is TRBV25-1 and J usage is TRBJ2-1; 8 nucleotides align to TRBD2. Germline V gene data show CDR1 as MGHDK and CDR2 as SYGVNS. There are 15 residues in the CDR3. After removal of 4 bases from V and 7 bases from J, the junction contained 9 bases not matched to a gene.

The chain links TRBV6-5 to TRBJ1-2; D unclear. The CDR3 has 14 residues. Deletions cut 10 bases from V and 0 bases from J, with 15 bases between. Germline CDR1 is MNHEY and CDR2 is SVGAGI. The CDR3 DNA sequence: TGTGCCACCTGGGGAGAGCCTTCTAACTATGGCTACACCTTC. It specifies CATWGEPSNYGYTF.

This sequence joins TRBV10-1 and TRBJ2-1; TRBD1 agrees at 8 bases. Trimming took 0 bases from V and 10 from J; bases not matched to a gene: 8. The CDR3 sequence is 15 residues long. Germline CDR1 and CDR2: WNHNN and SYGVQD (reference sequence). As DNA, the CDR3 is TGCGCCAGCAGTGAGTCAGGAGACAGGGGATCGGAGCAGTTCTTC. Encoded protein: CASSESGDRGSEQFF.

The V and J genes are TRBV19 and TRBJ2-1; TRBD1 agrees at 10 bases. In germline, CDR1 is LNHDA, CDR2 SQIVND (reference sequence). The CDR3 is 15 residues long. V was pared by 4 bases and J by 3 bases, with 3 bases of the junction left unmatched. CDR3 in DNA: TGTGCCAGTAGTAAGGGACAGGGGTACTACAATGAGCAGTTCTTC. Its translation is CASSKGQGYYNEQFF.

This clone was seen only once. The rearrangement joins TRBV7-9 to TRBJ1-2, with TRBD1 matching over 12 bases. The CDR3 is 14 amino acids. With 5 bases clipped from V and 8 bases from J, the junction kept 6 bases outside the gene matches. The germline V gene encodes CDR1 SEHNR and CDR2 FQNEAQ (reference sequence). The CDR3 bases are TGTGCCAGCAGCCGGGACAGGGGGCCGGAAGGCTACACCTTC. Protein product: CASSRDRGPEGYTF.

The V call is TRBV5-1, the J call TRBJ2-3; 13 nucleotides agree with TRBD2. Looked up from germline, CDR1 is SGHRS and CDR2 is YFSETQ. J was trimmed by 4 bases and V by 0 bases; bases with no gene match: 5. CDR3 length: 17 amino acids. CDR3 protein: CASSLVGTSGGADTQYF. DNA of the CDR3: TGCGCCAGCAGCTTGGTAGGAACTAGCGGGGGGGCAGATACGCAGTATTTT.

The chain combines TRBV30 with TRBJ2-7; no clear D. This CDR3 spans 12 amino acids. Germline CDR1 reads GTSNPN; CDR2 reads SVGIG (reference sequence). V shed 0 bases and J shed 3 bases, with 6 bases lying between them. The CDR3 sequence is CAWSVNSYEQYF. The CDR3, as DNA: TGTGCCTGGAGTGTAAATAGCTACGAGCAGTACTTC.

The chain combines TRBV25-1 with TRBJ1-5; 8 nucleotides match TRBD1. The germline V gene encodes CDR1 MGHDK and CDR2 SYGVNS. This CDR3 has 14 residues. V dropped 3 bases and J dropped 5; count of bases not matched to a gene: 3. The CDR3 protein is CASSEGTGHQPQHF. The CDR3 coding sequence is TGTGCCAGCAGTGAGGGGACAGGACATCAGCCCCAGCATTTT. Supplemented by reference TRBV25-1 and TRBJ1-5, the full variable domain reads EADIYQTPRYLVIGTGKKITLECSQTMGHDKMYWYQQDPGMELHLIHYSYGVNSTEKGDLSSESTVSRIRTEHFPLTLESARPSHTSQYLCASSEGTGHQPQHFGDGTRLSIL.

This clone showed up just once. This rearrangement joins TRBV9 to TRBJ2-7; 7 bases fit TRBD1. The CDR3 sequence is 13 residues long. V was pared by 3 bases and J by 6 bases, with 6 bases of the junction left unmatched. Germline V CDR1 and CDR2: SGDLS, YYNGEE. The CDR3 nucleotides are TGTGCCAGCAGCGCGCGACAGGGCGCCGAGCAGTACTTC. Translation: CASSARQGAEQYF.

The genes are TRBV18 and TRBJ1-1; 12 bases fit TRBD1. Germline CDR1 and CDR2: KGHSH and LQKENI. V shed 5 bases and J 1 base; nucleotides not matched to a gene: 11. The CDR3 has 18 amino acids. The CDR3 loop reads CASSSTLGTGGRNTEAFF. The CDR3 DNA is TGTGCCAGCTCAAGTACTCTCGGGACAGGGGGCCGGAACACTGAAGCTTTCTTT.

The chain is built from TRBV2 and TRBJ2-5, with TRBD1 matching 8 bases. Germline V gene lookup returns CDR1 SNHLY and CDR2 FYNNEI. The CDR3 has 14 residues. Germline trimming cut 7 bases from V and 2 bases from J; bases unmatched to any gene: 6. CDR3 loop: CASTGQGRQETQYF. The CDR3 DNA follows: TGTGCCAGCACCGGACAGGGTAGGCAAGAGACCCAGTACTTC.

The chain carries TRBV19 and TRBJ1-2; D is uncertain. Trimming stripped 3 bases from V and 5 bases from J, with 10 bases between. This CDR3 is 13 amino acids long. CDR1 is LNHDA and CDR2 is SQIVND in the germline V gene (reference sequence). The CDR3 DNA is TGTGCCAGTAGTATTAAGAGGGAATATGGCTACACCTTC. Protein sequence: CASSIKREYGYTF.

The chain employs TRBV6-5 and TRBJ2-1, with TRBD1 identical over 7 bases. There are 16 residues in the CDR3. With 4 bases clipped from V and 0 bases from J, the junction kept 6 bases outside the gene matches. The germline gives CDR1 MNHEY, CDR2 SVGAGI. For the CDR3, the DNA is TGTGCCAGCAGTTCTAGAGGGGGCCTCTCCTACAATGAGCAGTTCTTC. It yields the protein CASSSRGGLSYNEQFF.

Written as DNA, the CDR3 is TGTGCCAGCAGTTTAGGGGGGGCAACGAACACCGGGGAGCTGTTTTTT. As protein: CASSLGGATNTGELFF. V is TRBV27 and J is TRBJ2-2; D is possibly TRBD2 (7 bases). This CDR3 has 16 amino acids. Germline V CDR1 and CDR2: MNHEY, SMNVEV (reference sequence). With 2 bases removed from V and 0 bases from J, the gap between germline ends came to 10 bases.

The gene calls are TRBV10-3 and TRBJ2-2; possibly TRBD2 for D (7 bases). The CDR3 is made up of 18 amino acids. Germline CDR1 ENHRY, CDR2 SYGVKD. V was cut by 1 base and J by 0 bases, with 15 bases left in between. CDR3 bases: TGTGCCATCAGTGAGTGGGGGGGCAGGGCCTCGAACACCGGGGAGCTGTTTTTT. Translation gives CAISEWGGRASNTGELFF.

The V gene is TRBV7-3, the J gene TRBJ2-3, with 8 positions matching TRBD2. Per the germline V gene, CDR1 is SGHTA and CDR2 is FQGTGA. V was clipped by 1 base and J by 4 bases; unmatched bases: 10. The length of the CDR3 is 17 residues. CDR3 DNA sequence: TGTGCCAGCAGCTTAAGCCCCCCGGGGGGGGGCCCAGATACGCAGTATTTT. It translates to CASSLSPPGGGPDTQYF.

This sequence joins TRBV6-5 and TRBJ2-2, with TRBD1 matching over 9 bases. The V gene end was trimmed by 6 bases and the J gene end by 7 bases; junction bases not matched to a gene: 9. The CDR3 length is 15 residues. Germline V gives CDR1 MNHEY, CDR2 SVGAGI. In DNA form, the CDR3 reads TGTGCCAGCAGGATACAGGGGGCTGGTGGCGGGGAGCTGTTTTTT. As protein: CASRIQGAGGGELFF.

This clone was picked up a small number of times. CDR3 in amino acids: CASSLGRNYEQYF. The CDR3 region has the DNA TGTGCCAGCAGTTTAGGGAGAAACTACGAGCAGTACTTC. The chain couples TRBV12-3 or TRBV12-4 to TRBJ2-7; D gene uncertain. V lost 1 base and J 3 bases, leaving 7 bases between the germline ends. CDR3 size: 13 residues.

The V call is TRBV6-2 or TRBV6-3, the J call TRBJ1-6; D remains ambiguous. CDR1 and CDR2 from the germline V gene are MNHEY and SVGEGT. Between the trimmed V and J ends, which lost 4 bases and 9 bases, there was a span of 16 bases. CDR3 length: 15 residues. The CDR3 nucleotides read TGTGCCAGCAGTTCCCTCCGGACGCGGGGTTCACCCCTCCACTTT. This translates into CASSSLRTRGSPLHF.

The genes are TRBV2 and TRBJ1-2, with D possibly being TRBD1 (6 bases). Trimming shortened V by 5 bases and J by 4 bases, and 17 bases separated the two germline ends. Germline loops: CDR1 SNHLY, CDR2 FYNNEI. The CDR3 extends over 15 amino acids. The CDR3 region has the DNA TGTGCCAGCAGTTCACAGGGACCCATTACCTATGGCTACACCTTC. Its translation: CASSSQGPITYGYTF.

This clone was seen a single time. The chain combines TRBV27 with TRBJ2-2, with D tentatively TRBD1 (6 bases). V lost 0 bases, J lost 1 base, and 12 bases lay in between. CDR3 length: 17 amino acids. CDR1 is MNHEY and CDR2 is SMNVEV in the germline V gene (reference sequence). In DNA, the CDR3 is TGTGCCAGCAGTTTATCTACAGGGAAACGGAACACCGGGGAGCTGTTTTTT. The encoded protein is CASSLSTGKRNTGELFF.

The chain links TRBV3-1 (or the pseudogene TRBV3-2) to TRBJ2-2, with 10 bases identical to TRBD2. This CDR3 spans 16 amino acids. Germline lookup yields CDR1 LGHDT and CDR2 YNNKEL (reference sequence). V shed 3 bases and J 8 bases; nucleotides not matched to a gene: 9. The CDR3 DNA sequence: TGTGCCAGCAGCCACCTCAGGCAGACTAGCGGGGGGGAGCTGTTTTTT. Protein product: CASSHLRQTSGGELFF.